The 23 T cell receptor beta chains reported below all come from one sample, sequenced in a study of blood T cell repertoires in COVID-19. TCRdb's table, derived via immunoSEQ multiplex PCR, lists solely in-frame clones and lacks some. The table includes 470,000 or so clones, about 85% detected once. Sequencing was carried out using PBMCs or T cells enriched from blood (not recorded which). Receptors were obtained from a woman under 30 with acute COVID-19.

This clone was seen a single time. V gene TRBV27 combines with J gene TRBJ2-3, with a possible D match to TRBD1 (6 bases). Germline V gene lookup returns CDR1 MNHEY and CDR2 SMNVEV (reference sequence). V lost 0 bases to trimming and J lost 9 bases, with 13 bases between them. This CDR3 region has 14 residues. CDR3 region: CASSLSARQETQYF. CDR3 DNA: TGTGCCAGCAGTTTATCGGCTCGACAGGAGACGCAGTATTTT.

The chain recombines TRBV27 with TRBJ1-3; TRBD1 matches at 7 bases. Germline V gene data show CDR1 as MNHEY and CDR2 as SMNVEV (reference sequence). CDR3 size: 14 residues. After removal of 5 bases from V and 4 bases from J, the junction contained 5 bases not matched to a gene. The chain's CDR3 is CASSDTGVGNTIYF. Written as DNA, the CDR3 is TGTGCCAGCAGTGATACAGGGGTAGGAAACACCATATATTTT.

The gene calls are TRBV10-1 and TRBJ2-1; D uncertain. The CDR3 has 15 amino acids. Trimming removed 3 bases at V and 6 bases at J, with 15 bases between. Germline V gives CDR1 WNHNN, CDR2 SYGVQD (reference sequence). CDR3 protein: CASSDKRSPSNEQFF. The DNA of the CDR3 is TGCGCCAGCAGTGACAAGCGTTCCCCCAGCAATGAGCAGTTCTTC.

CDR3 amino acids: CASSLVGLAGGYEQYF. The DNA for the CDR3 is TGTGCCAGCAGCTTGGTCGGCCTAGCGGGAGGCTACGAGCAGTACTTC. The chain carries TRBV5-5 and TRBJ2-7, with TRBD2 identical over 11 bases. The CDR3 is made up of 16 amino acids. In germline, CDR1 is SGHKS, CDR2 YYEKEE (reference sequence). J was trimmed by 3 bases and V by 0 bases; bases with no gene match: 5.

Of note for this clone: Germline is not matched at one junction end, which may reflect a read error. The J gene is TRBJ1-1, the V gene TRBV6-6; no firm D call. CDR1 MNHNY and CDR2 SVGAGI come from the germline V gene (reference sequence). The CDR3 has 11 residues. CDR3 sequence reads: CASSYARVGQF. CDR3 bases: TGTGCCAGCAGTTACGCGAGGGTCGGGCAATTT.

This chain joins TRBV4-3 and TRBJ2-7, with TRBD2 matching 13 bases. This CDR3 has 16 amino acids. V lost 4 bases to trimming and J lost 2 bases; unmatched junction nucleotides: 5. Germline lookup yields CDR1 LGHNA and CDR2 YSLEER. In DNA, the CDR3 is TGCGCCAGCAGCCCTGGACTAGCGGGAGCCGCCTACGAGCAGTACTTC. Protein product: CASSPGLAGAAYEQYF.

This chain uses TRBV27 with TRBJ1-4; 10 nucleotides match TRBD1. The CDR3 totals 13 residues. With V trimmed by 6 bases and J by 8 bases, 3 bases remained unmatched. Germline V gene sequence: CDR1 MNHEY, CDR2 SMNVEV (reference sequence). Here the CDR3 reads CASRGQGYEKLFF. The CDR3 DNA is TGTGCCAGCAGGGGACAGGGGTACGAAAAACTGTTTTTT.

Worth noting for this clone: The sample contains more than one DNA sequence encoding this CDR3. J is TRBJ1-2 and V is TRBV9, with 9 bases identical to TRBD1. Germline V lookup: CDR1 SGDLS, CDR2 YYNGEE. The CDR3 sequence is 13 residues long. V was pared by 2 bases and J by 6 bases, with 2 bases of the junction left unmatched. CDR3 region: CASSVRTGDGYTF. The CDR3 nucleotides read TGTGCCAGCAGCGTCCGGACAGGGGATGGCTACACCTTC.

This clone was seen a single time. The DNA for the CDR3 is TGTGCCAGCATCGAGGGGACAGGGCGGAATCAGCCCCAGCATTTT. Amino acid sequence: CASIEGTGRNQPQHF. The chain is built from TRBV6-5 and TRBJ1-5; 9 bases align to TRBD1. With V trimmed by 7 bases and J by 4 bases, 8 bases remained unmatched. From germline, CDR1 is MNHEY and CDR2 SVGAGI. There are 15 residues in the CDR3.

Comments on this clone: Other DNA variants within this sample encode the same CDR3. The V and J genes are TRBV25-1 and TRBJ2-2, with a weak D call TRBD1 (5 bases). Trimming pared 1 base from V and 5 bases from J, leaving 8 bases between. The CDR3 extends over 14 amino acids. Germline lookup yields CDR1 MGHDK and CDR2 SYGVNS. Written as DNA, the CDR3 is TGTGCCAGCAGTGAATGGGGCGGTACCGGGGAGCTGTTTTTT. This codes for CASSEWGGTGELFF.

This chain links TRBV5-4 with TRBJ1-6; the D gene is possibly TRBD1 (5 bases). The CDR3 consists of 13 residues. The germline CDR1 and CDR2 sequences are SGHNT and YYREEE (reference sequence). V gave up 0 bases and J gave up 9 bases, with 7 bases separating them. The CDR3, as DNA: TGTGCCAGCAGCTTGGAGGGGATTTCACCCCTCCACTTT. It translates to CASSLEGISPLHF.

This chain uses TRBV6-5 with TRBJ1-1; 7 bases fit TRBD1. The CDR3 is 13 residues long. The germline gives CDR1 MNHEY, CDR2 SVGAGI. J was trimmed by 1 base and V by 7 bases; bases with no gene match: 3. CDR3 coding DNA: TGTGCCAGCACGGACAGGAAGAACACTGAAGCTTTCTTT. This sequence encodes CASTDRKNTEAFF.

The chain uses TRBV9 and TRBJ1-3, with TRBD1 as a possible D gene (5 bases). This CDR3 region has 16 residues. In germline, CDR1 is SGDLS, CDR2 YYNGEE. V was clipped by 4 bases and J by 0 bases, with 14 bases between them. The CDR3 coding sequence is TGTGCCAGCAGCTCCAGCTACGACAGCTCTGGAAACACCATATATTTT. This translates into CASSSSYDSSGNTIYF.

The rearrangement joins TRBV5-1 to TRBJ2-6; 7 bases line up with TRBD2. Germline assignment: CDR1 SGHRS and CDR2 YFSETQ. This CDR3 comprises 15 residues. The CDR3 sequence is CATHRGESGANVLTF. The CDR3 bases are TGCGCGACCCATCGGGGGGAGAGTGGGGCCAACGTCCTGACTTTC.

Notes on this clone: The same CDR3 can be traced to other DNA sequences in this sample. The chain combines TRBV19 with TRBJ1-5, with D perhaps TRBD1 (5 bases). V lost 3 bases and J 0 bases, leaving 9 bases between the germline ends. The CDR3 totals 15 residues. Germline-derived CDR1 and CDR2 are LNHDA and SQIVND (reference sequence). CDR3 nucleotides: TGTGCCAGTAGTATCGGGGGTCATAGCAATCAGCCCCAGCATTTT. Protein product: CASSIGGHSNQPQHF.

This rearrangement joins TRBV27 to TRBJ1-2; 9 bases agree with TRBD1. Germline CDR1 and CDR2: MNHEY and SMNVEV (reference sequence). The junction had 6 bases not matched to a gene; V was cut back by 4 bases and J by 3 bases. CDR3 length: 15 residues. CDR3: CASSWGQGRDYGYTF. The CDR3 DNA reads as TGTGCCAGCAGTTGGGGACAGGGAAGGGACTATGGCTACACCTTC.

J is TRBJ1-3 and V is TRBV5-1; no clear D gene. The ends were cut back, 4 bases at V and 4 bases at J, with 15 bases in the middle. There are 15 residues in the CDR3. Germline V gives CDR1 SGHRS, CDR2 YFSETQ. The CDR3 nucleotides are TGCGCCAGCAGCCTCACCTCAGGCTCCGGAAACACCATATATTTT. Protein: CASSLTSGSGNTIYF.

This chain joins TRBV6-5 and TRBJ1-6, with a weak D call TRBD1 (6 bases). The length of the CDR3 is 13 residues. Trimming removed 6 bases from V and 8 bases from J, with 11 bases in between. CDR1 and CDR2 from the germline V gene are MNHEY and SVGAGI. This chain's CDR3 is CASRSGVDSPLHF. The CDR3 nucleotides read TGTGCCAGCAGGTCAGGGGTTGATTCACCCCTCCACTTT.

The CDR3 here is CASSFTGANSNQPQHF. CDR3 sequence (DNA): TGTGCCAGCAGTTTCACAGGGGCGAATAGCAATCAGCCCCAGCATTTT. The chain recombines TRBV28 with TRBJ1-5, with 7 positions matching TRBD1. This CDR3 has 16 residues. The germline V gene encodes CDR1 MDHEN and CDR2 SYDVKM. The V and J ends lost 3 bases and 0 bases, in that order; junction bases with no gene match: 5.

The rearrangement uses TRBV27 and TRBJ2-7; unclear D gene. The CDR3 runs to 12 residues. CDR1 and CDR2 from the germline V gene are MNHEY and SMNVEV (reference sequence). V was cut by 4 bases and J by 0 bases, with 4 bases left in between. The CDR3 bases are TGTGCCAGCAGTTCCAGCTCCTACGAGCAGTACTTC. This translates into CASSSSSYEQYF.

This rearrangement joins TRBV7-9 to TRBJ1-5, with 10 bases fitting TRBD1. This CDR3 region has 14 residues. J was trimmed by 8 bases and V by 6 bases; bases with no gene match: 7. CDR1 SEHNR and CDR2 FQNEAQ come from the germline V gene (reference sequence). The CDR3, as DNA: TGTGCCAGCAGGGATGACAGGGGGCATGAGCCCCAGCATTTT. This translates into CASRDDRGHEPQHF.

CDR3 coding DNA: TGTGCCACCAGTGCCAAAGGGCGGGAAAGATACAATGAGCAGTTCTTC. This codes for CATSAKGRERYNEQFF. The genes are TRBV24-1 and TRBJ2-1; D possibly corresponds to TRBD2 (6 bases). Germline loops: CDR1 KGHDR, CDR2 SFDVKD. V lost 5 bases and J 4 bases, leaving 17 bases between the germline ends. There are 16 residues in the CDR3.

The genes are TRBV6-4 and TRBJ1-5; a weak D match, TRBD1 (5 bases). V gave up 9 bases and J gave up 5 bases, with 11 bases separating them. CDR3 length: 12 amino acids. Germline CDR1 MRHNA, CDR2 SNTAGT. CDR3 sequence reads: CARGPGDQPQHF. For the CDR3, the DNA is TGTGCCAGGGGGCCCGGTGATCAGCCCCAGCATTTT.